The present entry profiles one T cell receptor (beta chain) with its context. This specimen belongs to a study of cytomegalovirus exposure and HLA in healthy donors. Amplification used 60 Vbeta primers and 13 Jbeta primers. This table comes from immunoSEQ multiplex PCR, and its TCRdb copy is limited to in-frame clones, with some not included. The sample holds 150,000 to 200,000 clones, 70% to 80% seen once. In germline, CDR1 is LGHNA, CDR2 YNFKEQ. The CDR3 length is 15 residues. Trimming removed 0 bases from V and 10 bases from J; junction bases left unmatched: 9. The V and J genes are TRBV4-2 and TRBJ2-1; 7 positions agree with TRBD2. The clonotype was recovered from a male donor in good health and CMV-seronegative. Material for sequencing was PBMCs. The CDR3 DNA reads as TGTGCCAGCAGCCAAGATACTAGCGCTAATGCCGAGCAGTTCTTC. This translates into CASSQDTSANAEQFF.